The 3 T cell receptor beta chains below come from one sample, sequenced in a study of patients and donors after allogeneic stem cell transplantation. TCRdb ran MiXCR on the RT-PCR reads and lists one entry per CDR3 protein. The data contain around 160,000 distinct CDR3 sequences, roughly 31% of them singletons. Sequenced material: blood, either unsorted or a sorted T cell fraction (not recorded which). These TCRs come from a human donor who was either an allogeneic HSCT recipient or a stem cell or donor lymphocyte infusion donor (not recorded which). It is not recorded whose cells these are; they may come from a transplant donor.

The rearrangement uses TRBV4-3 and TRBJ1-2, with a tentative D call TRBD1 (5 bases). Trimming removed 0 bases from V and 0 bases from J, with 8 bases in between. This CDR3 comprises 15 residues. Germline V gene lookup returns CDR1 LGHNA and CDR2 YSLEER. CDR3 bases: TGCGCCAGCAGCCAAGACCCAGGGTCTAACTATGGCTACACCTTC. This gives the protein CASSQDPGSNYGYTF.

This clonotype has more than one count but fewer than ten. V usage is TRBV20-1 and J usage is TRBJ1-4; D not resolved. Per the germline V gene, CDR1 is DFQATT and CDR2 is SNEGSKA (reference sequence). The germline V and J ends were trimmed by 2 bases and 5 bases, with 9 bases remaining between them. The CDR3 consists of 13 residues. CDR3 loop: CSARRGLNEKLFF. The CDR3 DNA follows: TGCAGTGCTAGACGTGGCCTAAATGAAAAACTGTTTTTT.

This clonotype appeared many times. The CDR3 loop is CSVRDTRRAFF. The CDR3 DNA reads as TGCAGCGTTCGGGACACGAGGAGGGCTTTCTTT. The V and J genes are TRBV29-1 and TRBJ1-1, with D perhaps matching TRBD1 (6 bases). The germline V and J ends were trimmed by 5 bases and 11 bases, with 15 bases remaining between them. CDR3 length: 11 amino acids. Per germline, CDR1 SQVTM and CDR2 ANQGSEA.